This TCR beta chain is drawn from a study of T-cell memory formation after mild COVID-19 (dated by TCRdb to 2020 to 2023). The study in broad terms: TCR sequence clusters from the two donors were found to be largely donor specific. The cohort was made up of two young adult volunteers, one female and one male, who were previously healthy. T-cell clones expanding and contracting after mild COVID-19 in two donors were tracked by longitudinal TCRalpha and TCRbeta repertoire sequencing.

This sample was sequenced with an Illumina NovaSeq 6000. TCRalpha and TCRbeta cDNA libraries were built by 5'RACE with constant-segment primers, adding sample barcodes and unique molecular identifiers. RNA was extracted from every sample with Trizol reagent. The libraries were amplified in two PCR steps, and the second step added a second sample barcode and Illumina TruSeq adapters. Sequencing of libraries was performed on an Illumina NovaSeq with 2 x 150 bp paired-end reads. Processing in the source paper ran as follows. With migec v1.2.7, reads were demultiplexed and then collapsed into UMI-guided consensus sequences. Using mixcr v2.1.11, the UMI consensuses were aligned to TRA and TRB V and J templates and assembled into clonotypes. Clonotypes were classified as expanded or contracted when called significant by both edgeR and NoisET, with noise models trained on biological replicates. edgeR calls used a false discovery rate-adjusted p below 0.01 and a log2 fold-change threshold of 1. As an exploratory analysis of dynamics, PCA with hierarchical clustering was applied to max-normalized trajectories of the 1000 most abundant clonotypes. The CD4 or CD8 phenotype of responding clones was assigned using the separately sequenced CD4+ and CD8+ repertoires. The public reads were reanalyzed by TCRdb: fastp trimming at Q25, MiXCR alignment, in-frame beta chains only. Each entry merges the rows of one CDR3 protein and shows their most common DNA and genes. The V and J calls and clone size are TCRdb's, not the authors'. The sample has about 350,000 distinct CDR3 sequences on record, approximately 13% of them singletons. The ten largest account for approximately 21% of the sample.

V gives up 6 bases and J gives up 1 base, and the segment between their germline ends measures 12 bases. Taken from cysteine to phenylalanine, the CDR3 has 14 residues. Only the CDR3 DNA is retained, 42 bases long and in frame from the first base. CDR1 MNHEY and CDR2 SVGAGI are derived from the germline V gene. Ficoll-Paque density gradient centrifugation was the method used to isolate PBMCs. The sample holds many counts of this clonotype. Its antigen remains unidentified. No clone much larger than this one lies a single base away; base qualities are absent. Study-wide conclusions, independent of this receptor: Clones contracting from day 15 to 85 had balanced CD4/CD8 phenotypes, while a second wave expanding from day 15 to 37 was biased towards CD4+. The second-wave clones that peaked on day 37 were not confirmed to be SARS-CoV-2 specific. The study covered only a couple of mild cases, and larger cohorts including severe cases with pre-infection samples were considered necessary. Some responding clones were found in pre-infection memory, which suggests that pre-existing cross-reactive memory T cells took part in the SARS-CoV-2 response. Contracting CD4+ clones were located mainly in the CM and EM memory subsets, whereas CD8+ clones were found to be enriched in EMRA.

The sample taken for sequencing was PBMCs or a T cell subset sorted from them (not recorded which). The chain uses TRBV6-5 and TRBJ1-1, with no D gene named confidently. This clonotype was obtained from a man aged 18 to 29 who had mild COVID-19 (a few samples of this study predate the infection). The sample titles of this study are shuffled in the database, so cell type and time point are left out; the donor was told from shared clones. The CDR3 region: CASRPAPENTEAFF. The sequenced DNA: TGTGCCAGCAGGCCTGCGCCCGAGAACACTGAAGCTTTCTTT.